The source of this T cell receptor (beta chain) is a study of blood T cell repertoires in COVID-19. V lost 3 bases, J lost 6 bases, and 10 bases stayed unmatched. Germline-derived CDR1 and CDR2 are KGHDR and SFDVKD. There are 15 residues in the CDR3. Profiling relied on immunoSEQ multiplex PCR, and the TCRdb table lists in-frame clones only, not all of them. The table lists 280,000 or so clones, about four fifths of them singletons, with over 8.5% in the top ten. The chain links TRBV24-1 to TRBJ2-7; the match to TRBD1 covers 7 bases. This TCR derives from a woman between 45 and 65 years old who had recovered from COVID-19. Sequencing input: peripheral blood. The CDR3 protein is CATSDADRVFGEQYF. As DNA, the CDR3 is TGTGCCACCAGTGATGCTGACAGGGTATTCGGCGAGCAGTACTTC.